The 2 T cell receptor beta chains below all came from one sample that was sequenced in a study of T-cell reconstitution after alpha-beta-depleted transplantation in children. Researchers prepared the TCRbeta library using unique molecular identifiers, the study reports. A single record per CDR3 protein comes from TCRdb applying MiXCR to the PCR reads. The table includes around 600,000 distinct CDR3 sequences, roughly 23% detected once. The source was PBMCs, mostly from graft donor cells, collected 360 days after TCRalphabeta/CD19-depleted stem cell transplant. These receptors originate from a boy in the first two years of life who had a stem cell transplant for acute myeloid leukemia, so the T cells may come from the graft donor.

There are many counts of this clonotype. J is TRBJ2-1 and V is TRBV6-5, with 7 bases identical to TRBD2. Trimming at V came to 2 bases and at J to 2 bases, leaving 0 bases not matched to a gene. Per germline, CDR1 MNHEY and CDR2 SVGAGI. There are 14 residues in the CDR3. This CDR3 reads CASSYGTTYNEQFF. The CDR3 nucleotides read TGTGCCAGCAGTTACGGGACTACCTACAATGAGCAGTTCTTC.

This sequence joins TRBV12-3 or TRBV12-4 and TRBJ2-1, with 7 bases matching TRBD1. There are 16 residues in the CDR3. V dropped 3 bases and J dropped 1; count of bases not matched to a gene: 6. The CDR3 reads CASSFGAGGSYNEQFF. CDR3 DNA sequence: TGTGCCAGCAGTTTCGGAGCAGGGGGTTCCTACAATGAGCAGTTCTTC.